The following is a T cell receptor beta chain sequence with its context. Method: immunoSEQ multiplex PCR; TCRdb's copy keeps in-frame clones and lacks some. The repertoire holds about 79,000 clones, around 80% seen once, with roughly 6% in the top ten. Between the trimmed V and J ends, which lost 7 bases and 7 bases, there was a span of 16 bases. This CDR3 contains 13 residues. CDR1 and CDR2 (germline): SEHNR, FQNEAQ (reference sequence). These data originate in a study of PD-1 blockade in mismatch repair-deficient tumors. Study overall: Enrolled about 2013-2016, patients had progressing, pretreated mismatch repair-deficient cancers of 12 types.

The chain combines TRBV7-9 with TRBJ1-2, with D hard to call. Here the sequenced sample was peripheral blood, taken 44 weeks after starting pembrolizumab. The TCR was taken from an adult with mismatch repair-deficient cancer. In DNA form, the CDR3 reads TGTGCCAGCACCTGGCAGGAAATGTCTGGCTACACCTTC. Its protein is CASTWQEMSGYTF.